This entry describes one TCR beta chain. Its matching antigen is unknown. It was with 60 Vbeta and 13 Jbeta primers that the PCR ran. Some clones are missing from TCRdb's copy, which holds only in-frame ones; the method was immunoSEQ multiplex PCR. In the table there are under 200,000 clones, more than 65% of which are singletons. The sample is drawn from a study of cytomegalovirus exposure and HLA in healthy donors. The CDR3 is made up of 15 amino acids. Trimming took 3 bases from V and 3 from J, leaving 15 bases between them. Per germline, CDR1 SGDLS and CDR2 YYNGEE. Points from the study as a whole: Reportedly, a later analysis found an Asian-associated ancestry cluster had fewer N-insertions than the approximately 670-donor mean.

The receptor's source is a man aged 50-60 years in good health and CMV-seropositive. Sequencing used PBMCs. The genes are TRBV9 and TRBJ1-1; the D gene is possibly TRBD1 (5 bases). CDR3: CASSAPGWGDTEAFF. The CDR3 nucleotides are TGTGCCAGCAGCGCTCCAGGGTGGGGGGACACTGAAGCTTTCTTT.